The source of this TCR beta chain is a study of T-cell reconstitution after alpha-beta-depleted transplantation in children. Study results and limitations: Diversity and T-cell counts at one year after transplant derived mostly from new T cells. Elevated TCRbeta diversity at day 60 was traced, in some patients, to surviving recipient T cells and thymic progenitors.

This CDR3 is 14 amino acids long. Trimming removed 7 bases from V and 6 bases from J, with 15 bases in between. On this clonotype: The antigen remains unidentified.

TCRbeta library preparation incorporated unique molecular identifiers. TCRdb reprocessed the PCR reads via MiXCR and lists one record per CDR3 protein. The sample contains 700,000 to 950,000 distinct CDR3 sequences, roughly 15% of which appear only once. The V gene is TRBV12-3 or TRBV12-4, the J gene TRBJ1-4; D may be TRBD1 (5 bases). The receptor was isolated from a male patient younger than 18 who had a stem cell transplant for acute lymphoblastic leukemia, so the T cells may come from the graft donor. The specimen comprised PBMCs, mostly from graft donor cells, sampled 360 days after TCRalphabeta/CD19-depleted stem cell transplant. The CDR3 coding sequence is TGTGCCAGCACCCAGACGGGACGGTATGAAAAACTGTTTTTT. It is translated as CASTQTGRYEKLFF.